The 8 T cell receptor beta chains below come from one sample, sequenced in a study of response to subunit inactivated influenza vaccine. MiXCR, applied by TCRdb to the RT-PCR reads, yields one record per CDR3 protein. Among approximately 570,000 distinct CDR3 sequences listed, approximately 7.6% were seen once. Sequences were derived from PBMCs from blood, sampled around 25 months after vaccination. The source is a man between 50 and 75 years old who received an inactivated influenza vaccine.

The sample holds a few counts of this clonotype. The rearrangement uses TRBV5-1 and TRBJ1-1; D is undetermined. The V gene lost 4 bases and the J gene lost 2 bases, with 9 bases spanning the gap. The V gene's germline CDR1 is SGHRS and CDR2 YFSETQ. The CDR3 totals 13 residues. CDR3 region: CASSPRYNTEAFF. CDR3 nucleotides: TGCGCCAGCAGCCCGAGATATAACACTGAAGCTTTCTTT. The full variable domain, its missing parts supplied by reference TRBV5-1 and TRBJ1-1, is KAGVTQTPRYLIKTRGQQVTLSCSPISGHRSVSWYQQTPGQGLQFLFEYFSETQRNKGNFPGRFSGRQFSNSRSEMNVSTLELGDSALYLCASSPRYNTEAFFGQGTRLTVV.

The chain employs TRBV20-1 and TRBJ1-6, with TRBD1 matching 9 bases. The ends lost 3 bases at V and 6 bases at J; junction bases unmatched: 3. The CDR3 length is 14 residues. Germline V CDR1 and CDR2: DFQATT, SNEGSKA (reference sequence). The CDR3 sequence: CSARDRGSNSPLHF. The DNA of the CDR3 is TGCAGTGCTAGGGACAGGGGTTCTAATTCACCCCTCCACTTT.

This chain joins TRBV28 and TRBJ2-1; D possibly corresponds to TRBD1 (5 bases). This CDR3 spans 12 amino acids. Between the trimmed V and J ends, which lost 3 bases and 10 bases, there was a span of 10 bases. CDR1 is MDHEN, CDR2 SYDVKM, per germline. The CDR3, as DNA: TGTGCCAGCAGTTTTGGGGCGAGGGAGCAGTTCTTC. Translating gives CASSFGAREQFF. The full variable domain, with the rest looked up from reference TRBV28 and TRBJ2-1, is DVKVTQSSRYLVKRTGEKVFLECVQDMDHENMFWYRQDPGLGLRLIYFSYDVKMKEKGDIPEGYSVSREKKERFSLILESASTNQTSMYLCASSFGAREQFFGPGTRLTVL.

This clonotype was counted a few times. The chain is built from TRBV20-1 and TRBJ1-2; tentative D call: TRBD1 (5 bases). Germline CDR1 and CDR2: DFQATT and SNEGSKA (reference sequence). V was cut by 7 bases and J by 2 bases, with 8 bases left in between. The CDR3 runs to 11 residues. In DNA, the CDR3 is TGCAGTGTCACAGGAAACTATGGCTACACCTTC. Translation gives CSVTGNYGYTF.

This clonotype showed up many times. The gene calls are TRBV24-1 and TRBJ2-7, with 9 bases identical to TRBD1. CDR1 and CDR2 (germline): KGHDR, SFDVKD. J gave up 3 bases and V 3 bases, and 8 bases lay outside the gene matches. The CDR3 runs 16 residues. CDR3 sequence: CATSDATGGAIYEQYF. The CDR3 nucleotides read TGTGCCACCAGTGATGCTACAGGGGGCGCGATCTACGAGCAGTACTTC.

This clonotype was seen ten or more times. This chain uses TRBV29-1 with TRBJ2-3, with TRBD1 matching over 7 bases. The CDR3 is 14 residues long. V was clipped by 6 bases and J by 0 bases; unmatched bases: 6. Germline loops: CDR1 SQVTM, CDR2 ANQGSEA. The CDR3 region is CSVAGTDSTDTQYF. In DNA, the CDR3 is TGCAGCGTCGCTGGGACAGATAGCACAGATACGCAGTATTTT.

The table lists this clonotype with many counts. CDR3 sequence reads: CASSAGTSGRAINEQFF. The CDR3 DNA sequence: TGTGCCAGCAGCGCCGGGACTAGCGGGAGGGCCATCAATGAGCAGTTCTTC. The chain is built from TRBV11-2 and TRBJ2-1, with TRBD2 identical over 16 bases. This CDR3 has 17 amino acids. Germline V CDR1 and CDR2: SGHAT, FQNNGV. V was pared by 5 bases and J by 6 bases, with 7 bases of the junction left unmatched.

This clonotype was recorded at least ten times. The rearrangement links TRBV20-1 to TRBJ2-1; TRBD2 is a possible D gene (6 bases). Germline loops: CDR1 DFQATT, CDR2 SNEGSKA (reference sequence). Trimming pared 6 bases from V and 5 bases from J, leaving 17 bases between. The CDR3 runs 14 residues. CDR3 DNA sequence: TGCAGTGCCCCGACCGGGACTCCGGACAATGAGCAGTTCTTC. It translates to CSAPTGTPDNEQFF.